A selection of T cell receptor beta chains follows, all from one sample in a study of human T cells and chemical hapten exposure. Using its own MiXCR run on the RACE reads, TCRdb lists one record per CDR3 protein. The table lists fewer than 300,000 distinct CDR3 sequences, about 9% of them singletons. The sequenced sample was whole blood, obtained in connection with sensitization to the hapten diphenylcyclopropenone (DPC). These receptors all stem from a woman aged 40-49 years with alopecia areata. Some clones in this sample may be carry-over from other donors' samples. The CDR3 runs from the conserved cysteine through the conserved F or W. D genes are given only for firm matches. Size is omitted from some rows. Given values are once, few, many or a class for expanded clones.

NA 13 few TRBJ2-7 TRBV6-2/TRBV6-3 CASSGRTSGEQYF TGTGCCAGCAGTGGCAGGACCTCCGGCGAGCAGTACTTC
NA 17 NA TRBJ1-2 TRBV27 CASRTTDGTVGGYGYTF TGTGCCAGCAGAACCACGGACGGGACGGTAGGGGGCTATGGCTACACCTTC
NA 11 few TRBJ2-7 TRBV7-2 CAGASNYEQYF TGTGCCGGAGCGTCGAACTACGAGCAGTACTTC
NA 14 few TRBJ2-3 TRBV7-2 CASSLNAPADTQYF TGTGCCAGCAGCTTAAATGCGCCAGCAGATACGCAGTATTTT
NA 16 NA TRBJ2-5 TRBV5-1 CASSIDPGRRRETQYF TGCGCCAGCAGTATAGACCCGGGTCGCAGGAGGGAGACCCAGTACTTC
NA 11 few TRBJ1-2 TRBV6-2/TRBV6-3 CASSLFDGYTF TGTGCCAGCAGTTTATTTGACGGCTACACCTTC
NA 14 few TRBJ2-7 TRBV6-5 CASSYTQTGYGQYF TGTGCCAGCAGTTACACCCAAACAGGGTATGGGCAGTACTTC
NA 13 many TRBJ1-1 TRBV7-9 CASSKGGGTEAFF TGTGCCAGCAGCAAGGGCGGGGGCACTGAAGCTTTCTTT
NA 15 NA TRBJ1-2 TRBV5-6 CASSVGRVFSNGYTF TGTGCCAGCAGCGTTGGCAGGGTTTTCTCCAATGGCTACACCTTC
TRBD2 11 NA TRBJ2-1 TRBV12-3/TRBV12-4 CASRTSGREFF TGTGCCAGCAGAACAAGCGGGAGAGAGTTCTTC
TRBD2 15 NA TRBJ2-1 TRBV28 CASSVSGSLDNEQFF TGTGCCAGCAGCGTTAGCGGGAGCTTGGACAATGAGCAGTTCTTC